The following is a T cell receptor beta chain sequence with its context. This CDR3 has 17 residues. The V gene's germline CDR1 is LNHDA and CDR2 SQIVND (reference sequence). V gave up 3 bases and J gave up 4 bases; unmatched junction bases: 8. The data are from a study of blood T cell repertoires in COVID-19. Across the whole study: The origin of the acute and convalescent COVID-19 samples was the United States, Italy and Spain. In each case, the material was cDNA or gDNA derived from T cells, B-cell-depleted T cells, or PBMCs.

In the original workflow: Quantification of nucleated cells was approximated via reference gene primer amplification. Using immunoSEQ multiplex PCR, the repertoire was profiled, and TCRdb retains in-frame clones only, with some absent. V, J and clone size were drawn from that table, and D and trimming were deduced from the DNA. The profile shows tens of thousands of clones, over 85% of them singletons. The sequence was collected from a human donor in a cohort sampled during active COVID-19. Sample: peripheral blood. The chain couples TRBV19 to TRBJ2-2; 10 bases line up with TRBD1. CDR3 region: CASSMADRGRGTGELFF. The CDR3 DNA sequence: TGTGCCAGTAGTATGGCCGACAGGGGGCGCGGCACCGGGGAGCTGTTTTTT.